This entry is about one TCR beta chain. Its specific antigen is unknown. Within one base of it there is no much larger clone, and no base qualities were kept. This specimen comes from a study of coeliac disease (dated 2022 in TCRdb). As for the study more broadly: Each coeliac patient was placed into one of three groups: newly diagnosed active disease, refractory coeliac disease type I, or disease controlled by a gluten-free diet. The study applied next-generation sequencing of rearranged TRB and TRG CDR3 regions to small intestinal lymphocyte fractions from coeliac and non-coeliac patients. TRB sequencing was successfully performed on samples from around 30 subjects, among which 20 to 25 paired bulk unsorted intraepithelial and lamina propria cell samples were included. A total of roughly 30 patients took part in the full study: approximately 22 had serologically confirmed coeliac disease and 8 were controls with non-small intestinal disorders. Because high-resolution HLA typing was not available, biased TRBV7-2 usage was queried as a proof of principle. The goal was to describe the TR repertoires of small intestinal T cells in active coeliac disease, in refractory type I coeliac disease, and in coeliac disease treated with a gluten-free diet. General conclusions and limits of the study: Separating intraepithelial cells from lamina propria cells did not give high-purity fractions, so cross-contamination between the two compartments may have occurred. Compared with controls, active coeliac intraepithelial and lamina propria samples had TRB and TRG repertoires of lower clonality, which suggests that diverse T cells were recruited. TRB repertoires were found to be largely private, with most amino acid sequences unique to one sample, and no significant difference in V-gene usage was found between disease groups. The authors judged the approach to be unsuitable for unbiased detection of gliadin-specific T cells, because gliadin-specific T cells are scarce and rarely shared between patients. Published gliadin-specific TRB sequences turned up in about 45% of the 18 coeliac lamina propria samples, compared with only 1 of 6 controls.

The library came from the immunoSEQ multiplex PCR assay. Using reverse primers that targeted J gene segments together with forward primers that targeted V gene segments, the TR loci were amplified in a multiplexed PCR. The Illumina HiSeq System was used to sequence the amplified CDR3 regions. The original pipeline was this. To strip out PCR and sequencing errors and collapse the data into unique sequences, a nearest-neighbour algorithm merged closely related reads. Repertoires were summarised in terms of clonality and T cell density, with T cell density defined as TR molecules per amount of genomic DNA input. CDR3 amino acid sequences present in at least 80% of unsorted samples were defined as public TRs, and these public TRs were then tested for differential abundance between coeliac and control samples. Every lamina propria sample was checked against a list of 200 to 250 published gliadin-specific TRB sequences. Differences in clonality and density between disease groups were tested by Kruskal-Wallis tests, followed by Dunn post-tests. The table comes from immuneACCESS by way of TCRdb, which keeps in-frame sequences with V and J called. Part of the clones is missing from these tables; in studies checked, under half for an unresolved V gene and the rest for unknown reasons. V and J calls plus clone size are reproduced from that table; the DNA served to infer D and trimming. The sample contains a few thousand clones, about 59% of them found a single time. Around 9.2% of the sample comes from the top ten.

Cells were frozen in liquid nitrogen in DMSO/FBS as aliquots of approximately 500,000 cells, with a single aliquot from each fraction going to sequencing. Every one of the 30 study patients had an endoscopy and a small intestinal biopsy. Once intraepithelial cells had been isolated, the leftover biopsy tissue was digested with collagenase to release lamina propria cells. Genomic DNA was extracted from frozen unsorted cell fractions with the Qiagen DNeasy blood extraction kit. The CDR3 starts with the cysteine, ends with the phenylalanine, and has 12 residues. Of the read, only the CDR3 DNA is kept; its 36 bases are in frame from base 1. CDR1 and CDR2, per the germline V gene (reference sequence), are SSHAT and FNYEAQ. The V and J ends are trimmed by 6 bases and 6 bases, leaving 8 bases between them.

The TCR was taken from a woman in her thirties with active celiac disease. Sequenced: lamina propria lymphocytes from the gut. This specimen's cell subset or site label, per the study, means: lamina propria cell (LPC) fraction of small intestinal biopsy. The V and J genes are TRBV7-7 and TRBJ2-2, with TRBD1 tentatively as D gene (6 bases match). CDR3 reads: CASSTGSGELFF. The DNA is TGTGCCAGCAGTACAGGGTCCGGGGAGCTGTTTTTT.